This is a list of T cell receptor beta chains from one sample in a study of cytomegalovirus exposure and HLA in healthy donors. Sequencing was performed with immunoSEQ multiplex PCR; in TCRdb, only in-frame clones are kept and a portion is missing. Seen here are 200,000 or so clones, around 80% observed once, and the top ten hold about a sixth. The sequencing sample was made of PBMCs. The receptors come from a man in his forties or fifties in good health and CMV-seronegative. Each CDR3 is given with its conserved first and last residue. The D gene is left open where the match is weak. The size field is filled for only some rows; it gives once, few, many or a size class.

CAWRPTLIRDRDQPQHF | TGTGCCTGGCGACCTACTCTAATCCGGGACAGGGATCAGCCCCAGCATTTT | TRBD1 | TRBJ1-5 | - | TRBV30
CSVSRGGFYNEQFF | TGCAGCGTTTCCCGGGGGGGGTTCTACAATGAGCAGTTCTTC | TRBD2 | TRBJ2-1 | - | TRBV29-1
CASSEAGGSSYNSPLHF | TGTGCCAGCAGTGAAGCAGGGGGAAGCTCCTATAATTCACCCCTCCACTTT | - | TRBJ1-6 | - | TRBV6-1
CASSQEAPSRQYTGELFF | TGCGCCAGCAGCCAAGAAGCCCCCTCCAGGCAGTACACCGGGGAGCTGTTTTTT | - | TRBJ2-2 | - | TRBV4-1
CASGWVHRTGPSYF | TGTGCCAGCGGTTGGGTACACCGGACTGGGCCTTCGTATTTT | - | TRBJ2-3 | - | TRBV2
CASSRNHRGNEQFF | TGTGCCAGCTCACGGAACCACAGGGGGAATGAGCAGTTCTTC | TRBD1 | TRBJ2-1 | - | TRBV18
CAISESGTGGSYNEQFF | TGTGCCATCAGTGAGTCCGGGACAGGGGGCTCCTACAATGAGCAGTTCTTC | TRBD1 | TRBJ2-1 | - | TRBV10-3
CASNPGEGEQYF | TGCGCCAGCAACCCTGGGGAGGGGGAGCAGTACTTC | TRBD2 | TRBJ2-7 | - | TRBV5-1
CASSLKSKRTGGPMREDTQYF | TGTGCCAGCAGTTTAAAATCCAAGCGAACGGGGGGGCCAATGCGGGAAGATACGCAGTATTTT | TRBD2 | TRBJ2-3 | - | TRBV27
CASSDSLTGNEQFF | TGTGCCAGCAGCGATAGTCTTACAGGGAATGAGCAGTTCTTC | - | TRBJ2-1 | - | TRBV7-2
CATSSHRGGRSNYGYTF | TGTGCCACCAGCAGCCACCGCGGGGGCCGATCTAACTATGGCTACACCTTC | - | TRBJ1-2 | - | TRBV15
CASSLVGRAYEQYF | TGTGCCAGCAGCTTAGTTGGCAGGGCCTACGAGCAGTACTTC | - | TRBJ2-7 | once | TRBV13
CASSPARDRPYEQYF | TGCGCCAGCAGCCCCGCTCGGGACAGGCCCTACGAGCAGTACTTC | TRBD1 | TRBJ2-7 | - | TRBV5-1
CASSPPQGGQTQYF | TGTGCCAGCAGTCCCCCACAGGGCGGACAGACCCAGTACTTC | - | TRBJ2-5 | - | TRBV9
CARSFRTISETQYF | TGTGCCAGAAGCTTCCGGACTATTTCGGAGACCCAGTACTTC | - | TRBJ2-5 | - | TRBV5-3
CASSLSGLAGGPVLNEQFF | TGCGCCAGCAGTCTGTCGGGACTAGCGGGAGGGCCGGTTTTGAATGAGCAGTTCTTC | TRBD2 | TRBJ2-1 | - | TRBV23-1
CASRRGRGIYSYEQYF | TGTGCCAGCAGAAGGGGGCGGGGAATTTACTCCTACGAGCAGTACTTC | - | TRBJ2-7 | - | TRBV28
CASSSVGTGSDEQFF | TGTGCCAGCAGCTCCGTGGGGACAGGGTCCGATGAGCAGTTCTTC | TRBD1 | TRBJ2-1 | once | TRBV7-8
CSVADGAYGYTF | TGCAGCGTTGCTGACGGAGCCTATGGCTACACCTTC | - | TRBJ1-2 | - | TRBV29-1
CASSLDRGRDGYTF | TGTGCCAGCAGCTTGGACAGGGGGCGTGATGGCTACACCTTC | TRBD1 | TRBJ1-2 | - | TRBV7-6